This TCR beta chain is drawn from a study of identifying expanded T cells in peripheral blood. Study conclusions and caveats: Two-week clone count variance significantly increased as total template count grew. About 1.2 clones differed between technical replicates, versus around 15 and 19 over time.

With 1 base removed from V and 0 bases from J, the gap between germline ends came to 10 bases. Germline assignment: CDR1 SGHRS and CDR2 YFSETQ. CDR3 size: 15 residues. The protocol was immunoSEQ multiplex PCR, while the TCRdb copy is restricted to in-frame clones and leaves out a portion. The sample has roughly 100,000 clones, 88% seen once. A remark on this clone: Its antigen is unknown.

The clonotype comes from a person aged 18 to 70 in good health. Sequencing was performed on blood. V is TRBV5-1 and J is TRBJ2-5, with D possibly TRBD1 on 6 matching bases. DNA of the CDR3: TGCGCCAGCAGCTTGCAGGGGATGCACCAAGAGACCCAGTACTTC. Encoded protein: CASSLQGMHQETQYF.